The 14 T cell receptor beta chains listed next were all sequenced from one sample in a study of CD8 T cells in ankylosing spondylitis. TCRdb re-derived calls from the 5' RACE reads in MiXCR, one entry per CDR3 protein. The sample records 250,000 to 400,000 distinct CDR3 sequences, 11% being singletons. The specimen was blood, either unsorted or a sorted T cell fraction (not recorded which). Receptor source: a female donor with ankylosing spondylitis or in good health (not recorded which).

This clonotype has at least ten counts. V usage is TRBV5-1 and J usage is TRBJ2-1, with TRBD2 as a possible D gene (5 bases). The CDR3 covers 17 residues. Germline V lookup: CDR1 SGHRS, CDR2 YFSETQ. V shed 0 bases and J shed 0 bases, with 13 bases lying between them. As DNA, the CDR3 is TGCGCCAGCAGCTTGGTCAGCGGAATCAGCTCCTACAATGAGCAGTTCTTC. This gives the protein CASSLVSGISSYNEQFF.

This clonotype showed up many times. The rearrangement uses TRBV6-1 and TRBJ2-1, with D possibly matching TRBD1 (5 bases). The CDR3 totals 13 residues. The germline V and J ends were trimmed by 6 bases and 6 bases, with 12 bases remaining between them. Germline CDR1 MNHNS, CDR2 SASEGT. This CDR3 is CASRQGSGNEQFF. The CDR3 DNA follows: TGTGCCAGCAGGCAGGGTTCGGGCAATGAGCAGTTCTTC.

Points on this clonotype: Being one base from a much bigger clone, this may be a read error. CDR3 sequence: CASSQSGEKLFF. The CDR3 bases are TGTGCCAGCAGCCAGAGTGGGGAAAAACTGTTTTTT. The chain employs TRBV6-5 and TRBJ1-4; D not resolved. CDR1 and CDR2 (germline): MNHEY, SVGAGI. Trimming pared 6 bases from V and 8 bases from J, leaving 10 bases between. This CDR3 spans 12 amino acids.

At least ten counts were recorded for this clonotype. The chain carries TRBV6-5 and TRBJ2-5; tentatively, D is TRBD1 or TRBD2 (5 bases each). This CDR3 region has 14 residues. From germline, CDR1 is MNHEY and CDR2 SVGAGI. Trimming took off 0 bases at V and 5 bases at J, with 10 bases between the two ends. This chain's CDR3 is CASSYSGVGETQYF. Here the CDR3 DNA reads TGTGCCAGCAGTTACTCGGGGGTGGGGGAGACCCAGTACTTC.

This clonotype appeared a few times. The DNA of the CDR3 is TGTGCCAGCAGCTCCGGGACCCAATCCTACGAGCAGTACTTC. Protein sequence: CASSSGTQSYEQYF. The rearrangement joins TRBV7-9 to TRBJ2-7; perhaps D is TRBD1 or TRBD2 (5 bases each). The V gene lost 4 bases and the J gene lost 1 base, with 11 bases spanning the gap. From germline, CDR1 is SEHNR and CDR2 FQNEAQ (reference sequence). This CDR3 is built from 14 residues.

The rearrangement uses TRBV6-1 and TRBJ2-1, with TRBD2 identical over 7 bases. Germline-derived CDR1 and CDR2 are MNHNS and SASEGT. V lost 8 bases and J lost 4; bases outside the gene matches: 8. The CDR3 runs 14 residues. This CDR3 is CASGRGPAYNEQFF. The CDR3 DNA follows: TGTGCCAGCGGGAGGGGTCCGGCGTACAATGAGCAGTTCTTC.

The V call is TRBV5-8, the J call TRBJ2-7; D is undetermined. The length of the CDR3 is 16 residues. The germline V gene has CDR1 SGHTS and CDR2 YDEGEE. V lost 0 bases, J lost 4 bases, and 17 bases lay in between. The CDR3 nucleotides are TGTGCCAGCAGCTTGGACTATAGAAAGGGATGGTACGAGCAGTACTTC. Translating gives CASSLDYRKGWYEQYF. Full variable domain (remainder filled in from reference TRBV5-8 and TRBJ2-7): EAGVTQSPTHLIKTRGQQATLRCSPISGHTSVYWYQQALGLGLQFLLWYDEGEERNRGNFPPRFSGRQFPNYSSELNVNALELEDSALYLCASSLDYRKGWYEQYFGPGTRLTVT.

The sample holds a few counts of this clonotype. The chain uses TRBV30 and TRBJ1-3; D ambiguous. Germline loops: CDR1 GTSNPN, CDR2 SVGIG (reference sequence). The CDR3 spans 16 residues. The germline V and J ends were trimmed by 0 bases and 0 bases, with 12 bases remaining between them. The CDR3 sequence is CAWSVRRAGSGNTIYF. CDR3 sequence (DNA): TGTGCCTGGAGTGTACGTCGAGCCGGCTCTGGAAACACCATATATTTT. Together with reference TRBV30 and TRBJ1-3, the CDR3 gives the full variable domain: SQTIHQWPATLVQPVGSPLSLECTVEGTSNPNLYWYRQAAGRGLQLLFYSVGIGQISSEVPQNLSASRPQDRQFILSSKKLLLSDSGFYLCAWSVRRAGSGNTIYFGEGSWLTVV.

This clonotype came up many times. The chain links TRBV5-1 to TRBJ2-3; D is unresolved. CDR3 size: 13 residues. V was trimmed by 2 bases and J by 4 bases, leaving 8 bases between them. Germline assignment: CDR1 SGHRS and CDR2 YFSETQ. The chain's CDR3 is CASSLIKPDTQYF. DNA for the CDR3: TGCGCCAGCAGCTTAATAAAGCCAGATACGCAGTATTTT.

This clonotype was recorded a few times. V usage is TRBV18 and J usage is TRBJ1-2; D perhaps matches TRBD1 (5 bases). From germline, CDR1 is KGHSH and CDR2 LQKENI. The CDR3 sequence is 14 residues long. V dropped 0 bases and J dropped 8 bases, with 13 bases sitting between them. CDR3 residues: CASSPPIEGVGYTF. The CDR3, as DNA: TGTGCCAGCTCACCACCGATTGAAGGGGTCGGCTACACCTTC.

This clonotype was counted at least ten times. The chain uses TRBV12-3 or TRBV12-4 and TRBJ1-4; a weak D match, TRBD1 (5 bases). Trimming removed 7 bases from V and 8 bases from J, with 11 bases in between. The CDR3 contains 12 residues. The chain's CDR3 is CASTLNREKLFF. For the CDR3, the DNA is TGTGCCAGCACCCTCAACAGGGAAAAACTGTTTTTT.

The chain joins TRBV30 to TRBJ1-1; D not resolved. Looked up from germline, CDR1 is GTSNPN and CDR2 is SVGIG (reference sequence). The CDR3 length is 14 residues. Trimming left V 0 bases short and J 0 bases short, with 8 bases between. This chain's CDR3 is CAWSVGRLNTEAFF. The CDR3 bases are TGTGCCTGGAGTGTAGGACGCCTGAACACTGAAGCTTTCTTT.

J is TRBJ2-3 and V is TRBV11-2, with D hard to call. Trimming cost V 1 base and J 3 bases, with 14 bases left between them. The germline V gene encodes CDR1 SGHAT and CDR2 FQNNGV. The CDR3 has 16 residues. The CDR3 here is CASSLGVLQKTDTQYF. DNA of the CDR3: TGTGCCAGCAGCTTAGGGGTGTTACAGAAGACAGATACGCAGTATTTT. The whole variable domain, filled in from reference TRBV11-2 and TRBJ2-3, reads EAGVAQSPRYKIIEKRQSVAFWCNPISGHATLYWYQQILGQGPKLLIQFQNNGVVDDSQLPKDRFSAERLKGVDSTLKIQPAKLEDSAVYLCASSLGVLQKTDTQYFGPGTRLTVL.

Only a few counts were recorded for this clonotype. The rearrangement uses TRBV11-2 and TRBJ2-7; 9 bases fit TRBD2. This CDR3 spans 16 amino acids. Germline-derived CDR1 and CDR2 are SGHAT and FQNNGV. With 5 bases clipped from V and 4 bases from J, the junction kept 12 bases outside the gene matches. The CDR3 region has the DNA TGTGCCAGCAGCCTGACCGTTGGGACTAGCAAATACGAGCAGTACTTC. Translated, it gives CASSLTVGTSKYEQYF. Full variable domain (rest looked up from reference TRBV11-2 and TRBJ2-7): EAGVAQSPRYKIIEKRQSVAFWCNPISGHATLYWYQQILGQGPKLLIQFQNNGVVDDSQLPKDRFSAERLKGVDSTLKIQPAKLEDSAVYLCASSLTVGTSKYEQYFGPGTRLTVT.